The rows below give T cell receptor beta chains drawn from one sample of a study of blood T cell repertoires in COVID-19. Produced via immunoSEQ multiplex PCR; TCRdb's table is partial and in-frame only. This sample yields about 270,000 clones, of which roughly 86% are seen a single time; approximately 2% belongs to the top ten. The sequencing sample was made of PBMCs or T cells enriched from blood (not recorded which). The receptors derive from a woman aged 55-75 years who had recovered from COVID-19. Both conserved end residues are part of each CDR3. D genes are given only for firm matches. Size tells how often a clone was seen (once, few, many) or the class of an expanded clone, and some rows leave it out.

DNA: TGTGCCAGCAGCTTATCCAGCGGGGGGTCGGAGTACTTC; CDR3: CASSLSSGGSEYF; D: TRBD2; J: TRBJ2-5; size: -; V: TRBV7-2
DNA: TGTGCCAGTAGTATTGATCTAGCTTACAATGAGCAGTTCTTC; CDR3: CASSIDLAYNEQFF; D: -; J: TRBJ2-1; size: -; V: TRBV19
DNA: TGCGCCAGCAGCTTGAACCCAGCGGGAGAGACCTACGAGCAGTACTTC; CDR3: CASSLNPAGETYEQYF; D: TRBD2; J: TRBJ2-7; size: -; V: TRBV5-1
DNA: TGTGCCAGCAGTGAGCGGACAACCTACACCGGGGAGCTGTTTTTT; CDR3: CASSERTTYTGELFF; D: -; J: TRBJ2-2; size: -; V: TRBV2
DNA: TGTGCCAGCAGTGTTCGATTCAGGGAAGATACGCAGTATTTT; CDR3: CASSVRFREDTQYF; D: -; J: TRBJ2-3; size: -; V: TRBV2
DNA: TGTGCCACCAGCAGAGGAAGGCGGGAAAGCTCCTACGAGCAGTACTTC; CDR3: CATSRGRRESSYEQYF; D: -; J: TRBJ2-7; size: -; V: TRBV15
DNA: TGTGCCAGCAGTGTTGAGGGAGTACTGTACAATGAGCAGTTCTTC; CDR3: CASSVEGVLYNEQFF; D: -; J: TRBJ2-1; size: -; V: TRBV2
DNA: TGTGCCAGCTCACCAGGGACAGGAGGTGACTATGGCTACACCTTC; CDR3: CASSPGTGGDYGYTF; D: TRBD1; J: TRBJ1-2; size: -; V: TRBV18
DNA: TGTGCCAGCAGCGTCGGGAGAGGGCCTAACTATGGCTACACCTTC; CDR3: CASSVGRGPNYGYTF; D: -; J: TRBJ1-2; size: -; V: TRBV9
DNA: TGTGCCAGCAGTTTAATCGGTGGTGAAGCTTTCTTT; CDR3: CASSLIGGEAFF; D: -; J: TRBJ1-1; size: -; V: TRBV28
DNA: TGTGCCAGCTCCGGTGACAGGGGGCAGGACTATGGCTACACCTTC; CDR3: CASSGDRGQDYGYTF; D: TRBD1; J: TRBJ1-2; size: -; V: TRBV18
DNA: TGTGCCAGCAGTGATCCCTCGACAGGGGGCTCCTACGAGCAGTACTTC; CDR3: CASSDPSTGGSYEQYF; D: TRBD1; J: TRBJ2-7; size: -; V: TRBV6-1
DNA: TGTGCCAGCAGCCAAGTTGTTAGCGGGGAGACCCAGTACTTC; CDR3: CASSQVVSGETQYF; D: TRBD2; J: TRBJ2-5; size: once; V: TRBV3-1/TRBV3-2
DNA: TGTGCCAGCGACCTAGGGACAGGGCCCGGCGAGCAGTACTTC; CDR3: CASDLGTGPGEQYF; D: TRBD1; J: TRBJ2-7; size: once; V: TRBV2
DNA: TGTGCCAGAAAACGCGCTAGCGGTGACACCGGGGAGCTGTTTTTT; CDR3: CARKRASGDTGELFF; D: TRBD2; J: TRBJ2-2; size: once; V: TRBV10-3
DNA: TGCGCCAGCAGCTTGGAAGGGGGCTCCTACAATGAGCAGTTCTTC; CDR3: CASSLEGGSYNEQFF; D: -; J: TRBJ2-1; size: once; V: TRBV5-1
DNA: TGTGCCAGCAGTTGGACTAGCGGCTACACCGGGGAGCTGTTTTTT; CDR3: CASSWTSGYTGELFF; D: TRBD2; J: TRBJ2-2; size: -; V: TRBV11-2
DNA: TGTGCCAGCAGTGTCAGGGATAACTATGGCTACACCTTC; CDR3: CASSVRDNYGYTF; D: -; J: TRBJ1-2; size: -; V: TRBV2
DNA: TGTGCCAGCAGCTTATGGGGAGATGGCAATCAGCCCCAGCATTTT; CDR3: CASSLWGDGNQPQHF; D: -; J: TRBJ1-5; size: -; V: TRBV7-2
DNA: TGTGCCAGCAGTGAAGTGGGGGGGACGCGTGAAAAACTGTTTTTT; CDR3: CASSEVGGTREKLFF; D: -; J: TRBJ1-4; size: -; V: TRBV2
DNA: TGTGCCAGCAGCCAAGAGGAGGGGCAGGGCACCGGGGAGCTGTTTTTT; CDR3: CASSQEEGQGTGELFF; D: -; J: TRBJ2-2; size: -; V: TRBV3-1/TRBV3-2
DNA: TGTGCCAGCAGCTTACAGCTAACCGGGGAGCTGTTTTTT; CDR3: CASSLQLTGELFF; D: -; J: TRBJ2-2; size: -; V: TRBV5-4
DNA: TGTGCTAGTGGTTTGGTACAACCAGGGCTCTACGAGCAGTACTTC; CDR3: CASGLVQPGLYEQYF; D: -; J: TRBJ2-7; size: -; V: TRBV12-5
DNA: TGTGCCAGCAGTCAGTCAGGGGGAAGGACGGAAACTAATGAAAAACTGTTTTTT; CDR3: CASSQSGGRTETNEKLFF; D: TRBD1; J: TRBJ1-4; size: once; V: TRBV2
DNA: TGTGCCAGCAGCCTTCTCAGCGGGACCATCGGAGATGAGCAGTTCTTC; CDR3: CASSLLSGTIGDEQFF; D: TRBD2; J: TRBJ2-1; size: -; V: TRBV28
DNA: TGTGCCAGCAGTCACCCACCGACTGAGGCCTATAATTCACCCCTCCACTTT; CDR3: CASSHPPTEAYNSPLHF; D: -; J: TRBJ1-6; size: -; V: TRBV6-6
DNA: TGTGCCAGCAGCCACAGGGGGCAGGAGAACGAGCAGTACTTC; CDR3: CASSHRGQENEQYF; D: TRBD1; J: TRBJ2-7; size: -; V: TRBV3-1/TRBV3-2
DNA: TGTGCCAGCAGCTTCGTAGCTACAGATACGCAGTATTTT; CDR3: CASSFVATDTQYF; D: -; J: TRBJ2-3; size: few; V: TRBV7-3
DNA: TGTGCCAGCAGCTTTGCCGGGGTTGGGACCTACGAGCAGTACTTC; CDR3: CASSFAGVGTYEQYF; D: -; J: TRBJ2-7; size: -; V: TRBV11-3
DNA: TGTGCCAGTAGTCCGGTCCCCTACTCTACAACTAATGAAAAACTGTTTTTT; CDR3: CASSPVPYSTTNEKLFF; D: -; J: TRBJ1-4; size: -; V: TRBV19
DNA: TGTGCCAGCACCGGGCAGGGGAGTGCAACTAATGAAAAACTGTTTTTT; CDR3: CASTGQGSATNEKLFF; D: -; J: TRBJ1-4; size: -; V: TRBV2
DNA: TGTGCCAGCAGCCCCTCCTGGACATCCACTGAAGCTTTCTTT; CDR3: CASSPSWTSTEAFF; D: -; J: TRBJ1-1; size: -; V: TRBV11-3
DNA: TGTGCCAGTTGCCCAGGGACAGGGCTCTCTGGGGCCAACGTCCTGACTTTC; CDR3: CASCPGTGLSGANVLTF; D: TRBD1; J: TRBJ2-6; size: -; V: TRBV19
DNA: TGTGCCAGCAGCGTAGGGGTAGGGGGAAATGAAAAACTGTTTTTT; CDR3: CASSVGVGGNEKLFF; D: -; J: TRBJ1-4; size: once; V: TRBV9
DNA: TGTGCCAGCAGCCCCCTTCCGGGACAGGGGGCTCTAAACGAGCAGTACTTC; CDR3: CASSPLPGQGALNEQYF; D: TRBD1; J: TRBJ2-7; size: -; V: TRBV7-9
DNA: TGTGCCAGCAGCTTAGCGCGAGCGGGAGTGGGCACCGGGGAGCTGTTTTTT; CDR3: CASSLARAGVGTGELFF; D: TRBD2; J: TRBJ2-2; size: -; V: TRBV7-9
DNA: TGCGCCAGCAGCTTAAACCCACCGGGGGATGGGGCTTTCTTT; CDR3: CASSLNPPGDGAFF; D: -; J: TRBJ1-1; size: -; V: TRBV5-1
DNA: TGTGCCACCAGCAGAGGCGACAGCTACGAGCAGTACTTC; CDR3: CATSRGDSYEQYF; D: -; J: TRBJ2-7; size: -; V: TRBV15
DNA: TGTGCCACCCGGGGGACAGGGAACACTGAAGCTTTCTTT; CDR3: CATRGTGNTEAFF; D: TRBD1; J: TRBJ1-1; size: -; V: TRBV10-3
DNA: TGTGCCAGCAGTATGAGCAGGGGGCCGAGTGGCTACACCTTC; CDR3: CASSMSRGPSGYTF; D: TRBD1; J: TRBJ1-2; size: -; V: TRBV28
DNA: TGTGCCATCTATCCCCACCTATTCTATGGCTACACCTTC; CDR3: CAIYPHLFYGYTF; D: -; J: TRBJ1-2; size: -; V: TRBV6-4
DNA: TGCGCCAGCAGCCATACAGAGGAGCAGTACTTC; CDR3: CASSHTEEQYF; D: -; J: TRBJ2-7; size: -; V: TRBV4-1
DNA: TGCGCCAGCAGCCGACGACTAGATGCCGGGGAGCTGTTTTTT; CDR3: CASSRRLDAGELFF; D: -; J: TRBJ2-2; size: -; V: TRBV4-1
DNA: TGTGCTAGTGACCCAACGAGGAACACTGAAGCTTTCTTT; CDR3: CASDPTRNTEAFF; D: -; J: TRBJ1-1; size: -; V: TRBV12-5
DNA: TGTGCCAGCCACATTCGGCGGGTGAGCAATGAGCAGTTCTTC; CDR3: CASHIRRVSNEQFF; D: -; J: TRBJ2-1; size: -; V: TRBV27
DNA: TGTGCCAGCAGTTTATTCCCAGGGAAAGGAAACACCATATATTTT; CDR3: CASSLFPGKGNTIYF; D: -; J: TRBJ1-3; size: -; V: TRBV27
DNA: TGTGCCAGCAGCTTGCCTGGACTAGCGGAAAGCTCCTACGAGCAGTACTTC; CDR3: CASSLPGLAESSYEQYF; D: TRBD2; J: TRBJ2-7; size: -; V: TRBV5-8
DNA: TGCGCCAGCAGCAGCGGGGGGAGATACACAGATACGCAGTATTTT; CDR3: CASSSGGRYTDTQYF; D: TRBD2; J: TRBJ2-3; size: -; V: TRBV5-1
DNA: TGTGCCAGTAGTTTTGCCCAGGGACAGCAAGAGACCCAGTACTTC; CDR3: CASSFAQGQQETQYF; D: TRBD1; J: TRBJ2-5; size: -; V: TRBV19
DNA: TGTGCCAGCAGTCCGGTAGTGCAAGAGACCCAGTACTTC; CDR3: CASSPVVQETQYF; D: -; J: TRBJ2-5; size: -; V: TRBV6-5
DNA: TGTGCCAGCAGTCCCCTAAACTATGGCTACACCTTC; CDR3: CASSPLNYGYTF; D: -; J: TRBJ1-2; size: once; V: TRBV28
DNA: TGCGCCAGCAGACGGAACCGGGACTTAAATTCACCCCTCCACTTT; CDR3: CASRRNRDLNSPLHF; D: -; J: TRBJ1-6; size: -; V: TRBV5-1
DNA: TGTGCCAGCACAGACAGGGGGCGTTATGGCTACACCTTC; CDR3: CASTDRGRYGYTF; D: TRBD1; J: TRBJ1-2; size: -; V: TRBV7-2
DNA: TGTGCCAGCAGCTTAGTGGGACAGGGTCTAGCTGAAGCTTTCTTT; CDR3: CASSLVGQGLAEAFF; D: TRBD1; J: TRBJ1-1; size: -; V: TRBV7-3
DNA: TGCAGCGTGACACGCCAGTCCTATGGCTACACCTTC; CDR3: CSVTRQSYGYTF; D: -; J: TRBJ1-2; size: -; V: TRBV29-1
DNA: TGTGCCAGCAGCTTCAGGGGTGCTGGGGGGGAGCTGTTTTTT; CDR3: CASSFRGAGGELFF; D: -; J: TRBJ2-2; size: -; V: TRBV7-3
DNA: TGTGCCAGCAGCGTAGAGCCGGGAAACACTGAAGCTTTCTTT; CDR3: CASSVEPGNTEAFF; D: -; J: TRBJ1-1; size: -; V: TRBV9